This passage covers 10 T cell receptor beta chains from one sample sequenced in a study of shared clonotypes between healthy human individuals. Assay used: immunoSEQ multiplex PCR; TCRdb lists only in-frame clones, some missing. The repertoire holds over a million clones, with roughly 96% as singletons. Material: naive CD4+ T cells sorted from blood. Subset noted: CD45RA+ positively selected. The receptors were gathered from a man under 40 in good health.

The V call is TRBV2, the J call TRBJ1-2; D uncertain. Looked up from germline, CDR1 is SNHLY and CDR2 is FYNNEI. The CDR3 totals 11 residues. V lost 8 bases and J 4 bases, leaving 8 bases between the germline ends. DNA for the CDR3: TGTGCCAGCGGGCTCCGCTATGGCTACACCTTC. This encodes CASGLRYGYTF.

This sequence joins TRBV5-4 and TRBJ2-3; 14 bases align to TRBD2. Trimming took 1 base from V and 2 from J; bases not matched to a gene: 3. Germline CDR1 reads SGHNT; CDR2 reads YYREEE (reference sequence). This CDR3 region has 17 residues. The CDR3 loop is CASSLRLAGGDTDTQYF. The CDR3 coding sequence is TGTGCCAGCAGCTTGAGACTAGCGGGAGGGGACACAGATACGCAGTATTTT. The variable domain in full, with the rest retrieved from reference TRBV5-4 and TRBJ2-3, is ETGVTQSPTHLIKTRGQQVTLRCSSQSGHNTVSWYQQALGQGPQFIFQYYREEENGRGNFPPRFSGLQFPNYSSELNVNALELDDSALYLCASSLRLAGGDTDTQYFGPGTRLTVL.

CDR3 in amino acids: CASSLSLAGRAFF. The CDR3 nucleotides are TGTGCCAGCAGCTTAAGTTTGGCAGGGAGAGCTTTCTTT. The chain links TRBV7-9 to TRBJ1-1; perhaps TRBD1 as D (5 bases). V lost 2 bases, J lost 10 bases, and 14 bases lay in between. CDR1 and CDR2 (germline): SEHNR, FQNEAQ (reference sequence). CDR3 size: 13 residues.

The rearrangement links TRBV5-1 to TRBJ2-2; D not certain. Germline V lookup: CDR1 SGHRS, CDR2 YFSETQ. CDR3 length equals 14 residues. The V end was cut by 4 bases, the J end by 6 bases, with 13 bases between. Written as DNA, the CDR3 is TGCGCCAGCAGCCAGCCCCTAAGAGCCGGGGAGCTGTTTTTT. Translating it yields CASSQPLRAGELFF.

The chain combines TRBV29-1 with TRBJ2-7; maybe TRBD2 (5 bases). V gave up 0 bases and J gave up 0 bases, with 12 bases separating them. CDR3 length: 15 amino acids. Germline lookup yields CDR1 SQVTM and CDR2 ANQGSEA. CDR3 in amino acids: CSVEDRGRSSYEQYF. CDR3 bases: TGCAGCGTTGAAGATCGCGGGCGGAGCTCCTACGAGCAGTACTTC.

The chain carries TRBV7-9 and TRBJ2-2; D gene unclear. CDR1 SEHNR and CDR2 FQNEAQ come from the germline V gene (reference sequence). The CDR3 extends over 15 amino acids. The V end was cut by 2 bases, the J end by 4 bases, with 11 bases between. In DNA form, the CDR3 reads TGTGCCAGCAGCTTAAGCTCGGCCGCCACCGGGGAGCTGTTTTTT. Translation: CASSLSSAATGELFF.

This chain joins TRBV19 and TRBJ2-5, with TRBD1 as a possible D gene (6 bases). The germline V gene encodes CDR1 LNHDA and CDR2 SQIVND (reference sequence). The CDR3 length is 14 residues. The V and J ends lost 3 bases and 4 bases respectively, with 12 bases between them. CDR3 nucleotide sequence: TGTGCCAGTAGTATGGGGGCGGTTGGAGAGACCCAGTACTTC. Translation gives CASSMGAVGETQYF.

This clone was found once. The chain uses TRBV28 and TRBJ1-5; tentatively, D is TRBD1 (5 bases). This CDR3 spans 15 amino acids. Germline V gene data show CDR1 as MDHEN and CDR2 as SYDVKM. V was trimmed by 4 bases and J by 0 bases, leaving 10 bases between them. The CDR3 protein is CASSYRFYSNQPQHF. As DNA, the CDR3 is TGTGCCAGCAGTTACAGGTTCTATAGCAATCAGCCCCAGCATTTT. Complete variable domain (other parts from reference TRBV28 and TRBJ1-5): DVKVTQSSRYLVKRTGEKVFLECVQDMDHENMFWYRQDPGLGLRLIYFSYDVKMKEKGDIPEGYSVSREKKERFSLILESASTNQTSMYLCASSYRFYSNQPQHFGDGTRLSIL.

The genes are TRBV7-2 and TRBJ2-1; D remains unclear. The CDR3 contains 12 residues. Trimming cost V 5 bases and J 4 bases, with 6 bases left between them. Germline-derived CDR1 and CDR2 are SGHTA and FQGNSA. The CDR3 reads CASSIEYNEQFF. CDR3 in DNA: TGTGCCAGCAGCATAGAGTACAATGAGCAGTTCTTC.

Worth noting for this clone: Within the sample, other DNA sequences also encode this same CDR3. This chain uses TRBV11-3 with TRBJ2-7, with D uncertain. The CDR3 covers 13 residues. Trimming took 0 bases from V and 0 from J, leaving 3 bases between them. CDR1 is SGHNT, CDR2 YENEEA, per germline. The CDR3 DNA reads as TGTGCCAGCAGCTTAGAGAGCTCCTACGAGCAGTACTTC. This gives the protein CASSLESSYEQYF.